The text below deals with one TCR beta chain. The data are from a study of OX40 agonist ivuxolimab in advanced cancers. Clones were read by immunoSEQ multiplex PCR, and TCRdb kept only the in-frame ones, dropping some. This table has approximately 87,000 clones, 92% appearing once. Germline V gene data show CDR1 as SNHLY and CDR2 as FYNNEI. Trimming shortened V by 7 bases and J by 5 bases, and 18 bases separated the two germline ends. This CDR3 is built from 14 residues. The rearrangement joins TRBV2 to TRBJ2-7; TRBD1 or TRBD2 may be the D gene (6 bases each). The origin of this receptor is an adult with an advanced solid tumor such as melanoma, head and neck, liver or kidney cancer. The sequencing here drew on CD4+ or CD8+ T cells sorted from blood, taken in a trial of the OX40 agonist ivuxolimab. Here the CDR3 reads CASILSAGGHEQYF. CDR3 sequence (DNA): TGTGCCAGCATTTTGTCCGCCGGGGGCCACGAGCAGTACTTC.